This is a list of T cell receptor beta chains from one sample in a study of T-cell reconstitution after alpha-beta-depleted transplantation in children. TCRdb re-called the PCR reads through MiXCR, storing one row per CDR3 protein. The sample holds around 600,000 distinct CDR3 sequences, around a sixth seen once. The sample consisted of PBMCs from the stem cell graft donor, taken from the stem cell graft. These receptors all stem from a human donor who donated a stem cell graft to a child with acute myeloid leukemia. CDR3s include the opening cysteine and the closing phenylalanine or tryptophan. The D gene is left open where the match is weak. Only some rows state a clone size, as once, few, many or a class for expanded clones.

D gene,J gene,clone size,V gene,CDR3 protein,CDR3 DNA
.,TRBJ2-3,.,TRBV7-2,CASSLAPLWGADSDTQYF,TGTGCCAGCAGCTTAGCGCCGCTATGGGGGGCTGATTCAGATACGCAGTATTTT
.,TRBJ1-2,many,TRBV20-1,CSVPTGNYGYTF,TGCAGTGTACCTACAGGGAACTATGGCTACACCTTC
.,TRBJ2-1,few,TRBV12-3/TRBV12-4,CASSSDREDYNEQFF,TGTGCCAGCAGCTCAGACAGGGAGGACTACAATGAGCAGTTCTTC
.,TRBJ1-1,many,TRBV7-2,CASSFGGRPSEAFF,TGTGCCAGCAGCTTTGGGGGTAGGCCATCTGAAGCTTTCTTT
.,TRBJ1-5,.,TRBV3-1,CASSQSHVGISNQPQHF,TGTGCCAGCAGCCAGAGTCACGTAGGGATTAGCAATCAGCCCCAGCATTTT
.,TRBJ2-6,many,TRBV20-1,CSARVVYGANVLTF,TGCAGTGCTAGAGTAGTTTATGGGGCCAACGTCCTGACTTTC
.,TRBJ1-2,.,TRBV29-1,CSVALSYGYTF,TGCAGCGTTGCCCTATCTTATGGCTACACCTTC
TRBD2,TRBJ2-3,many,TRBV20-1,CSARGSGVVEDTQYF,TGCAGTGCTAGGGGTAGCGGGGTCGTGGAAGATACGCAGTATTTT
.,TRBJ1-2,many,TRBV20-1,CSARGPGRYGYTF,TGCAGTGCCCGAGGGCCAGGGAGGTATGGCTACACCTTC
.,TRBJ2-5,.,TRBV5-1,CASSLTPLRETQYF,TGCGCCAGCAGCTTGACGCCTTTGAGGGAGACCCAGTACTTC
.,TRBJ2-2,.,TRBV12-3/TRBV12-4,CASSLGHFTGELFF,TGTGCCAGCAGTTTAGGGCACTTCACCGGGGAGCTGTTTTTT
TRBD2,TRBJ2-3,few,TRBV7-6,CASSSLSGGLTDTQYF,TGTGCCAGCAGCTCCTTGAGCGGGGGGCTCACAGATACGCAGTATTTT
TRBD1,TRBJ2-7,.,TRBV25-1,CASSGLGTGTYEQYF,TGTGCCAGCAGTGGCCTCGGGACAGGGACCTACGAGCAGTACTTC
.,TRBJ1-5,few,TRBV12-3/TRBV12-4,CASSQEGPLNQPQHF,TGTGCCAGCAGCCAGGAGGGGCCCCTCAATCAGCCCCAGCATTTT
.,TRBJ2-5,.,TRBV7-6,CASSSLEGGDFQETQYF,TGTGCCAGCAGCTCGCTAGAGGGCGGGGACTTCCAAGAGACCCAGTACTTC
TRBD2,TRBJ2-1,.,TRBV6-2/TRBV6-3,CASSPDTSRLAGHYEQFF,TGTGCCAGCAGTCCGGACACCTCCCGACTAGCGGGGCACTATGAGCAGTTCTTC
.,TRBJ1-6,.,TRBV5-6,CASSSGLNNSPLHF,TGTGCCAGCAGCTCTGGATTGAATAATTCACCCCTCCACTTT
.,TRBJ1-2,many,TRBV20-1,CSVPGFLYGYTF,TGCAGTGTTCCCGGGTTTCTCTATGGCTACACCTTC
TRBD2,TRBJ2-3,many,TRBV7-2,CAAGRGRDTQYF,TGTGCCGCCGGGAGGGGGAGAGATACGCAGTATTTT
TRBD2,TRBJ2-1,.,TRBV11-2,CASSPGLAGQTYNEQFF,TGTGCCAGCAGCCCGGGACTAGCGGGGCAAACCTACAATGAGCAGTTCTTC
.,TRBJ1-4,.,TRBV15,CATSRDWTDLFNEKLFF,TGTGCCACCAGCAGAGATTGGACGGATCTCTTTAATGAAAAACTGTTTTTT
.,TRBJ1-2,many,TRBV5-1,CASSHWTDQLEYGYTF,TGCGCCAGCAGCCATTGGACAGATCAATTGGAATATGGCTACACCTTC
.,TRBJ1-1,many,TRBV18,CASSRRQVNTEAFF,TGTGCCAGCTCACGTCGACAAGTAAACACTGAAGCTTTCTTT
.,TRBJ2-2,few,TRBV25-1,CASSEGHTGELFF,TGTGCCAGCAGTGAAGGTCACACCGGGGAGCTGTTTTTT
TRBD1,TRBJ1-4,few,TRBV7-9,CASSLGGGQTNEKLFF,TGTGCCAGCAGCTTAGGAGGGGGCCAGACTAATGAAAAACTGTTTTTT
.,TRBJ1-2,once,TRBV12-3/TRBV12-4,CASSFRRRYRYTF,TGTGCCAGCAGTTTCAGGCGCCGCTATCGCTACACCTTC
.,TRBJ1-4,many,TRBV20-1,CSARGTGTNEKLFF,TGCAGTGCTAGAGGCACAGGAACTAATGAAAAACTGTTTTTT
.,TRBJ1-1,.,TRBV25-1,CASSVSTQNTEAFF,TGTGCCAGCAGTGTCTCGACCCAGAACACTGAAGCTTTCTTT
.,TRBJ2-1,few,TRBV12-3/TRBV12-4,CASSPAGTYDVEFF,TGTGCCAGCAGCCCCGCCGGGACATATGATGTGGAGTTCTTC
TRBD1,TRBJ1-6,few,TRBV20-1,CSARESTGGESPLHF,TGCAGTGCTAGAGAGAGTACAGGGGGCGAATCACCCCTCCACTTT
.,TRBJ2-5,many,TRBV29-1,CSVERRGLGQETQYF,TGCAGCGTTGAAAGACGTGGTTTGGGCCAAGAGACCCAGTACTTC
.,TRBJ2-2,many,TRBV20-1,CSFRGAYTGELFF,TGCAGTTTCAGAGGCGCGTACACCGGGGAGCTGTTTTTT
TRBD1,TRBJ1-5,many,TRBV6-5,CASSYDRAAQPQHF,TGTGCCAGCAGTTACGACAGGGCTGCTCAGCCCCAGCATTTT
.,TRBJ1-1,few,TRBV7-2,CASSPGAGLNTEAFF,TGTGCCAGCAGTCCGGGGGCTGGGTTGAACACTGAAGCTTTCTTT
.,TRBJ2-1,.,TRBV24-1,CATSDYSSYNEQFF,TGTGCCACCAGTGACTACAGCTCCTACAATGAGCAGTTCTTC
TRBD1,TRBJ2-7,few,TRBV25-1,CASSEWDRSYEQYF,TGTGCCAGCAGTGAGTGGGACAGGTCCTACGAGCAGTACTTC
.,TRBJ2-1,few,TRBV5-1,CASRGAGPNEQFF,TGCGCCAGCAGAGGAGCAGGGCCCAATGAGCAGTTCTTC
.,TRBJ1-5,.,TRBV20-1,CSALFPETAANQPQHF,TGCAGTGCTCTATTCCCCGAGACAGCGGCTAATCAGCCCCAGCATTTT
.,TRBJ2-3,few,TRBV6-5,CASSLQEGGGTDTQYF,TGTGCCAGCAGCTTACAGGAGGGCGGGGGCACAGATACGCAGTATTTT
.,TRBJ1-2,many,TRBV12-3/TRBV12-4,CASLNGHGYTF,TGTGCCAGCCTTAACGGGCATGGCTACACCTTC
.,TRBJ1-1,.,TRBV12-3/TRBV12-4,CASSPSAGQTSNTEAFF,TGTGCCAGCAGTCCCAGCGCAGGACAAACCTCGAACACTGAAGCTTTCTTT
.,TRBJ2-1,.,TRBV7-8,CASSSALTQRDNEQFF,TGTGCCAGCAGCTCGGCCCTGACACAACGGGACAATGAGCAGTTCTTC
.,TRBJ1-1,many,TRBV20-1,CSARDGRRNTEAFF,TGCAGTGCTAGAGATGGGAGGAGGAACACTGAAGCTTTCTTT
TRBD2,TRBJ2-7,many,TRBV7-2,CASSLEAASGAYEQYF,TGTGCCAGCAGCTTAGAAGCGGCTAGCGGTGCCTACGAGCAGTACTTC
.,TRBJ1-1,few,TRBV5-1,CASFNGAENTEAFF,TGCGCCAGCTTTAACGGGGCAGAGAACACTGAAGCTTTCTTT
.,TRBJ2-3,.,TRBV11-2,CASSLVGGRPDTQYF,TGTGCCAGCAGCCTGGTGGGGGGCCGGCCAGATACGCAGTATTTT
TRBD1,TRBJ1-4,.,TRBV15,CATSRRTGGTNEKLFF,TGTGCCACCAGCAGAAGGACAGGGGGAACTAATGAAAAACTGTTTTTT
.,TRBJ2-2,.,TRBV11-2,CASLRAGPSNTGELFF,TGTGCCAGCTTACGGGCGGGGCCCTCGAACACCGGGGAGCTGTTTTTT
.,TRBJ2-1,.,TRBV7-2,CASSPPGANEQFF,TGTGCCAGCAGCCCCCCGGGGGCCAATGAGCAGTTCTTC
.,TRBJ1-2,few,TRBV4-2,CASSQDSGPGHTF,TGTGCCAGCAGCCAAGACTCCGGGCCGGGTCACACCTTC
.,TRBJ2-3,many,TRBV29-1,CSALEGDTQYF,TGCAGCGCCCTTGAGGGCGATACGCAGTATTTT
.,TRBJ1-2,many,TRBV29-1,CSALIGGGYGYTF,TGCAGCGCTCTGATCGGGGGTGGCTATGGCTACACCTTC
.,TRBJ1-2,many,TRBV12-3/TRBV12-4,CASSLEWQGEGYTF,TGTGCCAGCAGTTTAGAGTGGCAGGGTGAGGGCTACACCTTC
.,TRBJ1-3,.,TRBV7-2,CASSLEGRANTIYF,TGTGCCAGCAGCTTAGAAGGCAGGGCAAACACCATATATTTT
.,TRBJ2-6,many,TRBV20-1,CSARDEGSFSGANVLTF,TGCAGTGCTAGAGATGAGGGTTCGTTCTCTGGGGCCAACGTCCTGACTTTC
TRBD1,TRBJ2-3,many,TRBV7-2,CASSLGYRGSTDTQYF,TGTGCCAGCAGCCTAGGTTACAGGGGTTCCACAGATACGCAGTATTTT
.,TRBJ2-7,.,TRBV29-1,CSVEAGAYEQYF,TGCAGCGTTGAAGCCGGGGCCTACGAGCAGTACTTC
.,TRBJ2-2,few,TRBV11-2,CASSLGSGYTGELFF,TGTGCCAGCAGCTTAGGAAGCGGTTACACCGGGGAGCTGTTTTTT